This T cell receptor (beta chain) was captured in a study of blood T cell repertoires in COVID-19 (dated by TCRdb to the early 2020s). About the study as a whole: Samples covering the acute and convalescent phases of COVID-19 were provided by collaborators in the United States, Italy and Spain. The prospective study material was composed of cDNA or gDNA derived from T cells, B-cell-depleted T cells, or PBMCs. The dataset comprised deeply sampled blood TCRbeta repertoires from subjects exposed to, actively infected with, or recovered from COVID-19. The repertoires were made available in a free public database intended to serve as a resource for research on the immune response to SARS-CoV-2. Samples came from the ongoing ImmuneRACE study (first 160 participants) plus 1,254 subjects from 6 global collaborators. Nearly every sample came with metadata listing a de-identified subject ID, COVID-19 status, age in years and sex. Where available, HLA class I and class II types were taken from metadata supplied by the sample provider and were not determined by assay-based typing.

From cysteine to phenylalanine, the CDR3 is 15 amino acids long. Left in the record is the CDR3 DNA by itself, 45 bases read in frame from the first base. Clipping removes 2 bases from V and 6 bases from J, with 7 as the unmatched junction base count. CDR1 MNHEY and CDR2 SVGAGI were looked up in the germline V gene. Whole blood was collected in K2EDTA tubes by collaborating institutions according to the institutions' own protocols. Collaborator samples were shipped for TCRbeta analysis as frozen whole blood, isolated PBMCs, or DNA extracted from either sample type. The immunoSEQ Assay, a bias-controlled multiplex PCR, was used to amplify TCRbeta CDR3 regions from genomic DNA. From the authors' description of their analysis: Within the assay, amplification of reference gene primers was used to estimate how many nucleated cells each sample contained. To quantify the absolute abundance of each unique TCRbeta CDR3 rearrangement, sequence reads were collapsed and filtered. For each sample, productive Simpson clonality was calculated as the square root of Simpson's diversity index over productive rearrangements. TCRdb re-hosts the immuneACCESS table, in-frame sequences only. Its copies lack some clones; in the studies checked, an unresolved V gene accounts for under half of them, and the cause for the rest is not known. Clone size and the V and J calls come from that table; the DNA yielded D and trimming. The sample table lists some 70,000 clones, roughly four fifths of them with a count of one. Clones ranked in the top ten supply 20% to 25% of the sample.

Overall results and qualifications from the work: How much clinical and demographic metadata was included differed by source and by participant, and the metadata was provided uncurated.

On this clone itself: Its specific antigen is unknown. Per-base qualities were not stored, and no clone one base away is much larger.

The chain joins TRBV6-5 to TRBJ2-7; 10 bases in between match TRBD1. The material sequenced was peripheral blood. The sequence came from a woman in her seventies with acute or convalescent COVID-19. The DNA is TGTGCCAGCAGTTACGGGGACAGGGGACTCGTCGAGCAGTACTTC. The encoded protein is CASSYGDRGLVEQYF.